This record covers a single T cell receptor (beta chain). This CDR3 region has 14 residues. Between the trimmed V and J ends, which lost 1 base and 7 bases, there was a span of 15 bases. Germline loops: CDR1 SGHDT, CDR2 YYEEEE. These data originate in a study of blood T cell repertoires in COVID-19. Study details: COVID-19 samples collected from the United States, Italy and Spain covered acute and convalescent phases.

Seattle-derived patients entered the study during active infection and were followed longitudinally. Sequenced by immunoSEQ multiplex PCR; TCRdb stores in-frame clones only, minus some. The sample lists about 150,000 clones, around 83% seen once, with 8.9% in the top ten. This TCR came from a man aged 25-45 years with COVID-19, enrolled during active disease. The chain joins TRBV5-6 to TRBJ2-7, with D perhaps matching TRBD2 (6 bases). The sequenced sample was peripheral blood. CDR3 in DNA: TGTGCCAGCAGCTTGTATACAGGAGGGCGAGAGCAGTACTTC. Its protein is CASSLYTGGREQYF.